This TCR beta chain originates from a study of T cell responses to AZD1222 COVID-19 vaccine. Study-wide context: Second-dose intervals of approximately 4 or approximately 12 weeks were pooled. Study observations and caveats: Only 5 or 6 individuals given AZD1222 were seropositive at baseline.

As regards this clone: Its antigen is undetermined.

The protocol was immunoSEQ multiplex PCR, while the TCRdb copy is restricted to in-frame clones and leaves out a portion. This table has about 260,000 clones, 85% to 95% appearing once. The CDR3 loop spans 15 amino acids. Germline CDR1 is MNHEY and CDR2 is SVGEGT. The V end was cut by 5 bases, the J end by 4 bases, with 18 bases between. This clonotype originated in an adult in good health. Sequencing was performed on peripheral blood, taken on day 0 of AZD1222 vaccination. The chain employs TRBV6-2 or TRBV6-3 and TRBJ2-7; no clear D gene. DNA of the CDR3: TGTGCCAGCAGTCGTGGCACACTCGGGCCGTACGAGCAGTACTTC. The encoded protein is CASSRGTLGPYEQYF.